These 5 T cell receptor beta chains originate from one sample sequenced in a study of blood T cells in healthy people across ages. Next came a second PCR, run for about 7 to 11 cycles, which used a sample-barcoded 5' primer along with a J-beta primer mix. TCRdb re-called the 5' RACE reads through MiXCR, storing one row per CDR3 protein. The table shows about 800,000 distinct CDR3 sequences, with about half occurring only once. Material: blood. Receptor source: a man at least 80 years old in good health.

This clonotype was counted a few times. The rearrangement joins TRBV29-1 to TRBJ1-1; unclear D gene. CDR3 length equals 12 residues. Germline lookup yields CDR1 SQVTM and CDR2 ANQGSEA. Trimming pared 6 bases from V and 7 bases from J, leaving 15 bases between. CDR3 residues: CSVANSQIEAFF. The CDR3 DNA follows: TGCAGCGTGGCGAACAGCCAAATTGAAGCTTTCTTT.

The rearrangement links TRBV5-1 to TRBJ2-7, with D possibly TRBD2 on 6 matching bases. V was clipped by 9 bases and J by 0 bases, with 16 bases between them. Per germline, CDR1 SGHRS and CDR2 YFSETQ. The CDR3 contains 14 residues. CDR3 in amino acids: CATRRGLGSYEQYF. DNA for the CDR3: TGCGCCACCAGGAGGGGTCTAGGCTCCTACGAGCAGTACTTC.

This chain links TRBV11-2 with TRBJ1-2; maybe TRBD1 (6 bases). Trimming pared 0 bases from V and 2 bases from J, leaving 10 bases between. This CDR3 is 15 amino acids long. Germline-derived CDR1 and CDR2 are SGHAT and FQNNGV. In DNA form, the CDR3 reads TGTGCCAGCAGCTTAGATCGGGACAAGAACTATGGCTACACCTTC. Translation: CASSLDRDKNYGYTF.

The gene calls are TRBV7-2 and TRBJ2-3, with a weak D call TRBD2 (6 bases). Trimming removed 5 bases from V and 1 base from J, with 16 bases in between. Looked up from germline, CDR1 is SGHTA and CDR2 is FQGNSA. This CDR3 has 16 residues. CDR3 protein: CASSQGRGGGTDTQYF. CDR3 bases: TGTGCCAGCAGCCAAGGAAGGGGCGGGGGCACAGATACGCAGTATTTT.

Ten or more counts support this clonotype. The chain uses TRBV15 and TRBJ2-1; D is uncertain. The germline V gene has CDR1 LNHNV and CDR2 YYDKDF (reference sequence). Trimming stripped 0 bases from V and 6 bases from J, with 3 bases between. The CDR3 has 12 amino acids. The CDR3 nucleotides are TGTGCCACCAGCAGAGACGGCAATGAGCAGTTCTTC. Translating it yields CATSRDGNEQFF.